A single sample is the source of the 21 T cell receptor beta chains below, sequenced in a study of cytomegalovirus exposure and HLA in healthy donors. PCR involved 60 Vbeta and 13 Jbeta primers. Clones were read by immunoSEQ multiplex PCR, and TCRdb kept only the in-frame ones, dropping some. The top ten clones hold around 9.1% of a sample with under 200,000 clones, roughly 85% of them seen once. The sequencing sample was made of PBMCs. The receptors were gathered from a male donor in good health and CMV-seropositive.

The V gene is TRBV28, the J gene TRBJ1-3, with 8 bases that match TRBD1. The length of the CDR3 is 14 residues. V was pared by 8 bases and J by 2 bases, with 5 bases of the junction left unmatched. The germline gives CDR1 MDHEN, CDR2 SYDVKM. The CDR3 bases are TGTGCCAGCCTTTTGGACAGGGCTGGAAACACCATATATTTT. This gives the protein CASLLDRAGNTIYF.

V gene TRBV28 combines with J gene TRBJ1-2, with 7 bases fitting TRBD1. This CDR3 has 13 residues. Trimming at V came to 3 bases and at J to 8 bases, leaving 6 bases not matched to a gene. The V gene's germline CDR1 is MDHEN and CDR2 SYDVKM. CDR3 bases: TGTGCCAGCAGTTTCAGGGGGATTAGGGGCTACACCTTC. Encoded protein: CASSFRGIRGYTF.

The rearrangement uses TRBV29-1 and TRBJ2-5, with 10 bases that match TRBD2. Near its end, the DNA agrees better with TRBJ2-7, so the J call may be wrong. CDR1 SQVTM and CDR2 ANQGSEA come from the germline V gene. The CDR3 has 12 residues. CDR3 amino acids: CSGIAGGYEQYF. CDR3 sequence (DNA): TGCAGCGGGATAGCGGGAGGTTACGAGCAGTACTTC.

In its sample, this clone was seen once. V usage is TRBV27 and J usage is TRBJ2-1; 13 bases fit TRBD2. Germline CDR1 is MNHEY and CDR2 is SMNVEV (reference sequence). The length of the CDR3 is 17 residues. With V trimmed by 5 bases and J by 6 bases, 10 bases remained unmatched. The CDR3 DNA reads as TGTGCCAGCAGTCCGAGCAGGGGACTAGCGGGGCCCAATGAGCAGTTCTTC. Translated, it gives CASSPSRGLAGPNEQFF.

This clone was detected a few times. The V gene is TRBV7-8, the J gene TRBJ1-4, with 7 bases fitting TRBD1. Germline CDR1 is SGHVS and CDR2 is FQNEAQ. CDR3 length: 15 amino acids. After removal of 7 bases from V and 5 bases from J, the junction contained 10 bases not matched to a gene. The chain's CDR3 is CASTLPGTENEKLFF. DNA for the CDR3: TGTGCCAGCACCCTACCAGGGACAGAGAATGAAAAACTGTTTTTT.

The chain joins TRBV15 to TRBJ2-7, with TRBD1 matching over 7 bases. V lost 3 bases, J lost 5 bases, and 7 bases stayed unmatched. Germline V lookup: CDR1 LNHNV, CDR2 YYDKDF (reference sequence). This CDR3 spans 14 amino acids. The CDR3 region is CATSRGDRVHEQYF. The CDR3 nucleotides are TGTGCCACCAGCAGGGGCGACAGGGTCCACGAGCAGTACTTC.

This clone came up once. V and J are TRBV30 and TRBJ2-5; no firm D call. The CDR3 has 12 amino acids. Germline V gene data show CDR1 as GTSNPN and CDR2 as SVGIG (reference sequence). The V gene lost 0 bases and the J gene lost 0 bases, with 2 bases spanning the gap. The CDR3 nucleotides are TGTGCCTGGAGTGTCTACCAAGAGACCCAGTACTTC. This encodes CAWSVYQETQYF.

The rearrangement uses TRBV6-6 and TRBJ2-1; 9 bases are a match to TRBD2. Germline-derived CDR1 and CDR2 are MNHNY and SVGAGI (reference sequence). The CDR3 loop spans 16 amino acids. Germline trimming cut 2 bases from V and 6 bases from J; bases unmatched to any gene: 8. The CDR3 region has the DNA TGTGCCAGCAGTTACACGGCGGGAGGGCCTCGCAATGAGCAGTTCTTC. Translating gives CASSYTAGGPRNEQFF.

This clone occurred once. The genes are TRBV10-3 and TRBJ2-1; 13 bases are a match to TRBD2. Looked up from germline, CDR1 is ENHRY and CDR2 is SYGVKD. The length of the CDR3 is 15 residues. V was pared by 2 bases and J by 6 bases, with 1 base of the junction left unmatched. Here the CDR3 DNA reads TGTGCCATCAGTGAGAGACTAGCGGGAGGCAATGAGCAGTTCTTC. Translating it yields CAISERLAGGNEQFF.

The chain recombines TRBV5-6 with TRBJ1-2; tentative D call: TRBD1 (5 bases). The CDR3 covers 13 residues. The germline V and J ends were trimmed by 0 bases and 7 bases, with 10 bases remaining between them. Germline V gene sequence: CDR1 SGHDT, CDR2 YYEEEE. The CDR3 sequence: CASSLVAGLGYTF. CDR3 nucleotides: TGTGCCAGCAGCTTGGTAGCAGGGCTTGGCTACACCTTC.

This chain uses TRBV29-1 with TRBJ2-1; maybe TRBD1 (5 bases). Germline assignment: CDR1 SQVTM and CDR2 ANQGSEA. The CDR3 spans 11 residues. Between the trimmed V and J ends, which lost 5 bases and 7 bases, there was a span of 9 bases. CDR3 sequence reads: CSVQGRNEQFF. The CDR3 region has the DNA TGCAGCGTTCAGGGTAGGAATGAGCAGTTCTTC.

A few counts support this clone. CDR3 DNA: TGTGCCAGCTCAACCGAACCTCAGGGAAGCGAGCAGTACTTC. It specifies CASSTEPQGSEQYF. This sequence joins TRBV18 and TRBJ2-7, with D possibly being TRBD1 (5 bases). CDR3 length equals 14 residues. Germline lookup yields CDR1 KGHSH and CDR2 LQKENI. The V gene lost 5 bases and the J gene lost 6 bases, with 17 bases spanning the gap.

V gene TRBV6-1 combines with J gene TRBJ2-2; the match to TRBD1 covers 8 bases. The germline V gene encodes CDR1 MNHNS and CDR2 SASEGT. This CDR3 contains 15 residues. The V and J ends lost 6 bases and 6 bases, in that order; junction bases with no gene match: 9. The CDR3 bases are TGTGCCAGCAGCGTCGACGACAGGGGACCCGGGGAGCTGTTTTTT. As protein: CASSVDDRGPGELFF.

This CDR3 is CASRDRGLYEQYF. The CDR3 nucleotides are TGTGCCAGCAGGGACAGGGGGCTCTACGAGCAGTACTTC. The J gene is TRBJ2-7, the V gene TRBV6-5; 11 nucleotides align to TRBD1. Germline CDR1 reads MNHEY; CDR2 reads SVGAGI. The CDR3 contains 13 residues. The V and J ends lost 6 bases and 3 bases, in that order; junction bases with no gene match: 1.

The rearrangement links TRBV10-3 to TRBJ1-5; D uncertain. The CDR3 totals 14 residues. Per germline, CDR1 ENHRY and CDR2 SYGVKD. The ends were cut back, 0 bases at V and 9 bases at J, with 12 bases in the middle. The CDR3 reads CAISESSVGGPQHF. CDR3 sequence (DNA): TGTGCCATCAGTGAGTCATCTGTGGGAGGGCCCCAGCATTTT.

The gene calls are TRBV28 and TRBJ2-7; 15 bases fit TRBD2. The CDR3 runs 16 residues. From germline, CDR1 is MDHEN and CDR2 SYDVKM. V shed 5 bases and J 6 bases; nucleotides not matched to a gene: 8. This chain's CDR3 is CASSGLGLAGGGEQYF. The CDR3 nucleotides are TGTGCCAGCAGTGGGTTAGGACTAGCGGGGGGGGGCGAGCAGTACTTC.

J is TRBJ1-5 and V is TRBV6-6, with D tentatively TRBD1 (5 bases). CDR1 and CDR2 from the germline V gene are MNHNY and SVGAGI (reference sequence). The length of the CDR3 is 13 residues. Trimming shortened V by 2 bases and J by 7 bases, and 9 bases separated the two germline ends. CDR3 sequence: CASSYGGKQPQHF. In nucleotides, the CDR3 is TGTGCCAGCAGTTACGGGGGGAAGCAGCCCCAGCATTTT.

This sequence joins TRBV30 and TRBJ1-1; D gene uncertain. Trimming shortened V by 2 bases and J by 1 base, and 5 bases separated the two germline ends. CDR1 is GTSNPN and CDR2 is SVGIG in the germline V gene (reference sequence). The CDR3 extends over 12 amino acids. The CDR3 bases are TGTGCCTGGAGTTCGGGGAACACTGAAGCTTTCTTT. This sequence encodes CAWSSGNTEAFF. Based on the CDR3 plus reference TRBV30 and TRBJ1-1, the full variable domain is SQTIHQWPATLVQPVGSPLSLECTVEGTSNPNLYWYRQAAGRGLQLLFYSVGIGQISSEVPQNLSASRPQDRQFILSSKKLLLSDSGFYLCAWSSGNTEAFFGQGTRLTVV.

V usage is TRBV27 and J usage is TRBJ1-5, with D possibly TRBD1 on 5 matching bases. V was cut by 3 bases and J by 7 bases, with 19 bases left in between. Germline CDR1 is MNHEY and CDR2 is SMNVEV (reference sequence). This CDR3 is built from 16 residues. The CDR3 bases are TGTGCCAGCAGTTTGTCGGCAGGGAGGCTTGGACAGCCCCAGCATTTT. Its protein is CASSLSAGRLGQPQHF.

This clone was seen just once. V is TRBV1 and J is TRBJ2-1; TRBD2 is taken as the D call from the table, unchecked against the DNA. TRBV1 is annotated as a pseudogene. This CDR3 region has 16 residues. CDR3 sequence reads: CTSSPRLAEAYNEQFF. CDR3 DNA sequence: TGCACCAGCAGCCCCCGACTAGCGGAAGCGTACAATGAGCAGTTCTTC.

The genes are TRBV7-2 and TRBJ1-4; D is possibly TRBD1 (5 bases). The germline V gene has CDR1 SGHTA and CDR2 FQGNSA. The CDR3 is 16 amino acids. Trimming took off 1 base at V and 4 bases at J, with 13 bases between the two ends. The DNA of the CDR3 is TGTGCCAGCAGCTTAGTAGGGCAGGGAATTAATGAAAAACTGTTTTTT. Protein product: CASSLVGQGINEKLFF.